This entry lists 15 T cell receptor beta chains sequenced from one sample in a study of T cell clonality in common variable immunodeficiency. The study's findings and limits: Common variable immunodeficiency TCR beta sequences reportedly had fewer deletions and N-nucleotide insertions.

Assay used: immunoSEQ multiplex PCR; TCRdb lists only in-frame clones, some missing. Listed for the sample are about 12,000 clones, none seen a single time. The antigens of these receptors remain unknown. Specimen: peripheral blood mononuclear cells. The receptors come from a human donor with common variable immunodeficiency.

This clone showed up just a few times. Coverage ceases 3 residues before the CDR3 finishes, and the germline J gene fills in the end. This chain connects TRBV19 to TRBJ2-3; TRBD2 matches 13 bases. The CDR3 consists of 20 residues. Germline CDR1 reads LNHDA; CDR2 reads SQIVND (reference sequence). J was trimmed by 5 bases and V by 6 bases; bases with no gene match: 20. CDR3 region: CASSPVSGTSGVRRGDTQYF. CDR3 DNA (partial): TGTGCCAGTAGCCCCGTTAGCGGGACTAGCGGGGTTCGCCGGGGAGATACG.

This clone has ten or more counts. The read halts 3 residues ahead of the CDR3 end, with the missing end drawn from the germline J gene. The chain carries TRBV30 and TRBJ1-1; D might be TRBD1 (5 bases). Germline values: CDR1 GTSNPN, CDR2 SVGIG (reference sequence). The CDR3 is made up of 12 amino acids. Here the CDR3 reads CAWRWTDNGAFF. The covered CDR3 bases are TGTGCCTGGAGATGGACGGACAATGGA. The full variable domain, completed using reference TRBV30 and TRBJ1-1, is SQTIHQWPATLVQPVGSPLSLECTVEGTSNPNLYWYRQAAGRGLQLLFYSVGIGQISSEVPQNLSASRPQDRQFILSSKKLLLSDSGFYLCAWRWTDNGAFFGQGTRLTVV.

Concerning this clone itself: With the read ending 3 residues before the CDR3 end, the germline J gene is used to fill in that end. The chain combines TRBV18 with TRBJ1-1; possibly TRBD1 for D (5 bases). Germline V CDR1 and CDR2: KGHSH, LQKENI. V was cut by 4 bases and J by 1 base, with 7 bases left in between. The CDR3 runs 13 residues. The CDR3 DNA, read in part, is TGTGCCAGCTCACAAGGGGAGAACACTGAA. As protein: CASSQGENTE. The whole CDR3 reads CASSQGENTEAFF.

The sample holds a few counts of this clone. The read finishes 3 residues shy of the CDR3 end, and the germline J gene is used to complete it. This chain links TRBV18 with TRBJ1-2, with 7 positions matching TRBD1. The V gene end was trimmed by 3 bases and the J gene end by 2 bases; junction bases not matched to a gene: 6. The germline CDR1 and CDR2 sequences are KGHSH and LQKENI. The length of the CDR3 is 15 residues. This chain's CDR3 is CASSPLDRENYGYTF. The sequenced CDR3 bases are TGTGCCAGCTCACCCCTCGACAGGGAGAACTATGGC.

Partial CDR3 DNA: TGCAGTGCTAGAGGGGAAGGGACAGGGGGCGACTACAATGAG. Its translation: CSARGEGTGGDYNE. The CDR3 in its entirety is CSARGEGTGGDYNEQFF. The J gene is TRBJ2-1, the V gene TRBV20-1, with TRBD1 identical over 12 bases. The missing CDR3 end, 3 residues past where the read stops, is filled in from the germline J gene. V shed 1 base and J 3 bases; nucleotides not matched to a gene: 7. Germline values: CDR1 DFQATT, CDR2 SNEGSKA (reference sequence). The CDR3 runs 17 residues.

This clone showed up just a few times. The read ends 3 residues before the CDR3 terminus; that terminus is restored from the germline J gene. J is TRBJ2-3 and V is TRBV2; 14 bases fit TRBD2. CDR3 length: 14 amino acids. V was pared by 6 bases and J by 7 bases, with 3 bases of the junction left unmatched. CDR1 and CDR2 (germline): SNHLY, FYNNEI. CDR3 in amino acids: CASRTSGGAYTQYF. The covered CDR3 bases are TGTGCCAGCAGGACTAGCGGGGGGGCTTATACG.

This clone is labeled as medium-sized. The read comes to an end 3 residues before the CDR3 does, leaving the germline J gene to fill in the end. The V gene is TRBV30, the J gene TRBJ1-2; tentative D call: TRBD1 (5 bases). The V end lost 5 bases, the J end lost 7 bases, and 14 bases lay between the germline ends. This CDR3 contains 12 residues. The germline V gene has CDR1 GTSNPN and CDR2 SVGIG (reference sequence). CDR3 residues: CAWEVRGGGYTF. Partial CDR3 DNA: TGTGCCTGGGAGGTAAGGGGCGGTGGC.

This clone was detected a few times. The sequence runs out 3 residues before the end of the CDR3; the remainder is reconstructed from the germline J gene. The chain recombines TRBV20-1 with TRBJ2-1; 9 nucleotides align to TRBD1. The trim removed 6 bases at V and 2 bases at J, leaving 5 bases unmatched. CDR1 and CDR2 from the germline V gene are DFQATT and SNEGSKA (reference sequence). The CDR3 is 14 residues long. This chain's CDR3 is CSATGTGTYNEQFF. The CDR3 DNA, read in part, is TGCAGTGCGACCGGGACAGGGACCTACAATGAG.

The table lists this clone with a few counts. Read sequence stops 3 residues before the CDR3 end, and the germline J gene provides the missing end. V gene TRBV19 combines with J gene TRBJ1-2, with TRBD1 as a possible D gene (6 bases). CDR1 is LNHDA, CDR2 SQIVND, per germline (reference sequence). The CDR3 loop spans 14 amino acids. Trimming took off 3 bases at V and 4 bases at J, with 12 bases between the two ends. CDR3: CASSIQGYSYGYTF. Partial CDR3 DNA: TGTGCCAGTAGTATCCAGGGGTATTCCTATGGC.

In its sample, this clone was seen a few times. The CDR3 region is CASSSYPSGGTEQYF. The part of the CDR3 DNA that was read is TGTGCCAGCAGCTCCTACCCTTCCGGGGGGACCGAG. The chain couples TRBV7-6 to TRBJ2-7; 7 bases map to TRBD2. Sequencing ends 3 residues short of the CDR3 end; the germline J gene provides the rest. V shed 4 bases and J 6 bases; nucleotides not matched to a gene: 12. The germline gives CDR1 SGHVS, CDR2 FNYEAQ. The CDR3 contains 15 residues.

This clone has ten or more counts. The read ends 3 residues shy of where the CDR3 ends; the end is completed using the germline J gene. This chain joins TRBV6-2 or TRBV6-3 and TRBJ2-1; TRBD2 might be the D (6 bases). The CDR3 runs to 11 residues. V gave up 8 bases and J gave up 4 bases, with 6 bases separating them. CDR1 and CDR2 from the germline V gene are MNHEY and SVGEGT. CDR3 sequence: CASGGYNEQFF. CDR3 bases read: TGTGCCAGCGGGGGGTACAATGAG.

About this clone itself: Read coverage stops 3 residues before the CDR3 terminus; the germline J gene supplies the remainder. This chain uses TRBV27 with TRBJ2-7, with D perhaps matching TRBD1 (6 bases). Trimming removed 5 bases at V and 1 base at J, with 21 bases between. The CDR3 consists of 17 residues. Germline-derived CDR1 and CDR2 are MNHEY and SMNVEV (reference sequence). The CDR3 sequence is CASSRHSAQGISYEQYF. The covered CDR3 bases are TGTGCCAGCAGTAGGCATTCTGCGCAGGGGATTTCCTACGAG.

Ten or more counts support this clone. The read terminates 3 residues ahead of where the CDR3 ends, so the germline J gene completes it. This chain uses TRBV5-1 with TRBJ2-7, with TRBD2 matching over 13 bases. The germline gives CDR1 SGHRS, CDR2 YFSETQ. J was trimmed by 3 bases and V by 2 bases; bases with no gene match: 5. The CDR3 spans 16 residues. CDR3 bases read: TGCGCCAGCAGCTTAGGACTAGCGGGGGATGGCTACGAG. As protein: CASSLGLAGDGYE. The whole CDR3 sequence is CASSLGLAGDGYEQYF.

The sample holds a few counts of this clone. Read sequence stops 3 residues before the CDR3 end, and the germline J gene provides the missing end. This chain connects TRBV2 to TRBJ1-2; D gene uncertain. The CDR3 is made up of 13 amino acids. The germline gives CDR1 SNHLY, CDR2 FYNNEI. Trimming shortened V by 3 bases and J by 4 bases, and 9 bases separated the two germline ends. The CDR3 is CASSEDYSYGYTF. CDR3 bases read: TGTGCCAGCAGTGAGGATTACAGCTATGGC. The whole variable domain, remainder taken from reference TRBV2 and TRBJ1-2, is EPEVTQTPSHQVTQMGQEVILRCVPISNHLYFYWYRQILGQKVEFLVSFYNNEISEKSEIFDDQFSVERPDGSNFTLKIRSTKLEDSAMYFCASSEDYSYGYTFGSGTRLTVV.

This clone was seen only a few times. The read terminates 3 residues before the CDR3 end, so the remaining end is supplied by the germline J gene. The genes are TRBV2 and TRBJ2-1, with D possibly being TRBD2 (5 bases). CDR3 size: 14 residues. Germline-derived CDR1 and CDR2 are SNHLY and FYNNEI. The V and J ends lost 4 bases and 5 bases respectively, with 12 bases between them. CDR3 residues: CASSVRGLDNEQFF. The sequenced part of the CDR3 DNA is TGTGCCAGCAGTGTCCGGGGTTTGGACAATGAG.